What follows are 19 T cell receptor beta chains derived from one specimen sequenced in a study of T cells in Graves' hyperthyroidism and ophthalmopathy. Regions amplified from RNA transcripts were the TCR beta CDR3 regions. TCR CDR3 regions were first amplified by RT-PCR with HTBI primers. Using its own MiXCR run on the multiplex PCR reads, TCRdb lists one record per CDR3 protein. The sample lists some 440,000 distinct CDR3 sequences; about 15% were seen once. Sequencing input: blood. The receptors come from a woman under 30 with Graves' hyperthyroidism.

This clonotype was detected many times. The chain links TRBV18 to TRBJ2-7, with TRBD1 identical over 8 bases. This CDR3 has 15 amino acids. Germline CDR1 is KGHSH and CDR2 is LQKENI. V was pared by 3 bases and J by 2 bases, with 6 bases of the junction left unmatched. CDR3 nucleotides: TGTGCCAGCTCACCCCTTAGACAGGGGCCCTACGAGCAGTACTTC. Its translation is CASSPLRQGPYEQYF.

This clonotype was observed a handful of times. This chain uses TRBV6-2 or TRBV6-3 with TRBJ2-7, with D perhaps being TRBD1 or TRBD2 (6 bases each). V was pared by 2 bases and J by 3 bases, with 11 bases between. Per the germline V gene, CDR1 is MNHEY and CDR2 is SVGEGT. The CDR3 has 14 amino acids. This CDR3 is CASSYEGGLYEQYF. DNA of the CDR3: TGTGCCAGCAGTTACGAGGGGGGACTCTACGAGCAGTACTTC.

This clonotype was detected only a few times. The chain uses TRBV12-3 or TRBV12-4 and TRBJ2-4; no reliable D call. CDR3 length: 18 amino acids. The V end was cut by 2 bases, the J end by 0 bases, with 17 bases between. CDR3 amino acids: CASSLISGYTLAKNIQYF. CDR3 sequence (DNA): TGTGCCAGCAGTTTAATTTCGGGCTATACACTAGCCAAAAACATTCAGTACTTC.

Regarding this clonotype: Germline and junction disagree at one end, which may indicate a read error. This chain links TRBV4-1 with TRBJ2-7; a possible D gene is TRBD2 (5 bases). The length of the CDR3 is 14 residues. The germline CDR1 and CDR2 sequences are MGHRA and YSYEKL. Here the CDR3 DNA reads TGCGCCAGCAGCCAAGAGGGTTCCGACTACGAGCGGTACTTC. Amino acids: CASSQEGSDYERYF.

This clonotype was seen only a few times. This rearrangement joins TRBV6-2 or TRBV6-3 to TRBJ1-2, with D possibly being TRBD1 (5 bases). From germline, CDR1 is MNHEY and CDR2 SVGEGT. The CDR3 consists of 17 residues. Deletions cut 0 bases from V and 7 bases from J, with 21 bases between. The CDR3 nucleotides are TGTGCCAGCAGTTACTCGAGGGTAGGGGCGCCTAAGGGTGGCTACACCTTC. Protein: CASSYSRVGAPKGGYTF.

This clonotype was detected many times. The chain links TRBV2 to TRBJ2-5, with D tentatively TRBD2 (6 bases). Trimming left V 4 bases short and J 5 bases short, with 11 bases between. This CDR3 region has 13 residues. The germline V gene encodes CDR1 SNHLY and CDR2 FYNNEI. The CDR3 region is CASSGTTRETQYF. The CDR3, as DNA: TGTGCCAGCAGTGGGACTACCCGGGAGACCCAGTACTTC. The full variable domain, rest sourced from reference TRBV2 and TRBJ2-5, is EPEVTQTPSHQVTQMGQEVILRCVPISNHLYFYWYRQILGQKVEFLVSFYNNEISEKSEIFDDQFSVERPDGSNFTLKIRSTKLEDSAMYFCASSGTTRETQYFGPGTRLLVL.

V is TRBV6-1 and J is TRBJ2-1; 11 bases map to TRBD2. J lost 7 bases, V lost 6 bases, and 5 bases had no gene match. CDR1 and CDR2 from the germline V gene are MNHNS and SASEGT. This CDR3 region has 14 residues. CDR3 amino acids: CASRTSGNRNEQFF. DNA for the CDR3: TGTGCCAGCAGGACTAGCGGGAATCGTAATGAGCAGTTCTTC.

The table lists this clonotype with many counts. CDR3 sequence reads: CASSKGQGMYEQYF. The CDR3 region has the DNA TGTGCCAGCAGCAAAGGACAGGGGATGTACGAGCAGTACTTC. The chain has TRBV11-3 and TRBJ2-7, with 9 positions matching TRBD1. The V and J ends lost 5 bases and 4 bases, in that order; junction bases with no gene match: 6. CDR3 length: 14 residues. Germline-derived CDR1 and CDR2 are SGHNT and YENEEA.

This clonotype was seen a few times. This chain connects TRBV20-1 to TRBJ1-5; weak D call: TRBD1 (5 bases). Germline-derived CDR1 and CDR2 are DFQATT and SNEGSKA (reference sequence). Trimming took 3 bases from V and 6 from J, leaving 21 bases between them. The CDR3 length is 16 residues. The CDR3 nucleotides are TGCAGTGCTAGGGTTCAGGGTGGCCCGGTAGGTCAGCCCCAGCATTTT. It is translated as CSARVQGGPVGQPQHF.

The gene calls are TRBV28 and TRBJ1-2, with 9 positions matching TRBD1. V was clipped by 10 bases and J by 3 bases; unmatched bases: 6. This CDR3 is built from 13 residues. The germline V gene encodes CDR1 MDHEN and CDR2 SYDVKM. In nucleotides, the CDR3 is TGTGCCACTTGGGGACAGGGAGACTATGGCTACACCTTC. This gives the protein CATWGQGDYGYTF.

There are many counts of this clonotype. The chain joins TRBV28 to TRBJ2-3; tentatively, D is TRBD1 (5 bases). V was cut by 4 bases and J by 0 bases, with 11 bases left in between. Looked up from germline, CDR1 is MDHEN and CDR2 is SYDVKM. The CDR3 totals 15 residues. DNA of the CDR3: TGTGCCAGCAGTTCTGCAGGGATTAGCACAGATACGCAGTATTTT. This sequence encodes CASSSAGISTDTQYF.

This clonotype came up many times. The chain couples TRBV2 to TRBJ2-7, with a weak D call TRBD1 (6 bases). Germline values: CDR1 SNHLY, CDR2 FYNNEI. The CDR3 is 11 amino acids. V was trimmed by 2 bases and J by 7 bases, leaving 6 bases between them. The CDR3 nucleotides read TGTGCCAGCAGTGAAAGGGGGGAGCAGTACTTC. Translated: CASSERGEQYF.

This clonotype was recorded many times. The chain recombines TRBV11-2 with TRBJ2-1, with TRBD2 matching 8 bases. Trimming removed 4 bases from V and 0 bases from J; junction bases left unmatched: 5. The CDR3 consists of 16 residues. Germline CDR1 is SGHAT and CDR2 is FQNNGV. CDR3 sequence (DNA): TGTGCCAGCAGCTCGTTAGCGGGATTCTCCTACAATGAGCAGTTCTTC. This codes for CASSSLAGFSYNEQFF. The whole variable domain, remainder taken from reference TRBV11-2 and TRBJ2-1, is EAGVAQSPRYKIIEKRQSVAFWCNPISGHATLYWYQQILGQGPKLLIQFQNNGVVDDSQLPKDRFSAERLKGVDSTLKIQPAKLEDSAVYLCASSSLAGFSYNEQFFGPGTRLTVL.

This clonotype was counted at least ten times. The J gene is TRBJ2-1, the V gene TRBV6-1; D unclear. V gave up 1 base and J gave up 9 bases, with 16 bases separating them. Germline loops: CDR1 MNHNS, CDR2 SASEGT. The CDR3 covers 15 residues. The CDR3 DNA reads as TGTGCCAGCAGTGAAGTTGACCGGGTCTTGGCTGAGCAGTTCTTC. Protein: CASSEVDRVLAEQFF.

This chain connects TRBV7-2 to TRBJ2-1; the match to TRBD2 covers 9 bases. J gave up 4 bases and V 5 bases, and 9 bases lay outside the gene matches. CDR1 is SGHTA and CDR2 is FQGNSA in the germline V gene. The CDR3 length is 16 residues. In nucleotides, the CDR3 is TGTGCCAGCAGCCTTCAGGGACTAGCAAATTACAATGAGCAGTTCTTC. Translating it yields CASSLQGLANYNEQFF.

This clonotype was counted a few times. The chain couples TRBV27 to TRBJ2-2; D is uncertain. The V end lost 6 bases, the J end lost 0 bases, and 17 bases lay between the germline ends. The CDR3 is made up of 17 amino acids. Germline CDR1 reads MNHEY; CDR2 reads SMNVEV (reference sequence). The CDR3 nucleotides are TGTGCCAGCAGCGCTATAGGGTTGCATGCGAACACCGGGGAGCTGTTTTTT. The encoded protein is CASSAIGLHANTGELFF.

This clonotype was seen many times. The chain recombines TRBV18 with TRBJ1-3, with D possibly TRBD1 on 5 matching bases. The CDR3 sequence is 16 residues long. Between the trimmed V and J ends, which lost 3 bases and 0 bases, there was a span of 12 bases. From germline, CDR1 is KGHSH and CDR2 LQKENI. CDR3 in amino acids: CASSPPRTSSGNTIYF. CDR3 DNA: TGTGCCAGCTCACCCCCCCGGACAAGCTCTGGAAACACCATATATTTT.

The V call is TRBV24-1, the J call TRBJ2-3; 7 bases are a match to TRBD2. The germline CDR1 and CDR2 sequences are KGHDR and SFDVKD. J was trimmed by 1 base and V by 0 bases; bases with no gene match: 3. This CDR3 has 16 residues. This CDR3 reads CATSDLSGAGTDTQYF. DNA for the CDR3: TGTGCCACCAGTGATTTGAGCGGGGCTGGCACAGATACGCAGTATTTT.

V usage is TRBV13 and J usage is TRBJ1-2; no clear D gene. The CDR3 has 16 amino acids. CDR1 and CDR2 (germline): PRHDT, FYEKMQ (reference sequence). Trimming cost V 5 bases and J 8 bases, with 24 bases left between them. The CDR3 DNA sequence: TGTGCCAGCAGCGGGAATGTGAATGCCCTATTCCAGGGCTACACCTTC. This sequence encodes CASSGNVNALFQGYTF.